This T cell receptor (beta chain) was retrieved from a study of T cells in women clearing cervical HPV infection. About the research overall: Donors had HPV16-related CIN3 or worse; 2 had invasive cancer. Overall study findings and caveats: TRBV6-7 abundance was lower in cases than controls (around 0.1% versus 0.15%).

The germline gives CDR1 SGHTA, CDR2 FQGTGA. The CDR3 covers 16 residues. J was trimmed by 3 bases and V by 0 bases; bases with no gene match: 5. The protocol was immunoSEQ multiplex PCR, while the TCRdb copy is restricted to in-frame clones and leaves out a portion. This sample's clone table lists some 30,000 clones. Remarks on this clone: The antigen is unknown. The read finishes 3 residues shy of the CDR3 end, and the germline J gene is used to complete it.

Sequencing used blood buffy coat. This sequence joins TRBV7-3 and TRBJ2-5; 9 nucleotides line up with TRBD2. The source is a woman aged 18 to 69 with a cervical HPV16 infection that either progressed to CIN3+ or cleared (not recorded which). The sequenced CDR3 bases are TGTGCCAGCAGCTTAACTAAGCGGGAGGTAGAAGAGACC. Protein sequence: CASSLTKREVEET. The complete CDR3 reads CASSLTKREVEETQYF.